A selection of T cell receptor beta chains follows, all from one sample in a study of human T cells and chemical hapten exposure. MiXCR, applied by TCRdb to the RACE reads, yields one record per CDR3 protein. The table includes under 100,000 distinct CDR3 sequences, 10% to 11% detected once. Sequenced here: whole blood, sampled in connection with sensitization to the hapten diphenylcyclopropenone (DPC). All receptors come from a woman aged 50 to 65 with alopecia areata. Some clones in this sample may be carry-over from other donors' samples. Both conserved end residues are part of each CDR3. The D gene is left open where the match is weak. Rows give clone size only sometimes, using once, few, many, or a class for an expanded clone.

d_call j_call clone_size v_call cdr3_aa cdr3_nt
TRBD1 TRBJ2-4 many TRBV11-2 CASRNPATGGLNIQYF TGTGCCAGCAGGAACCCTGCGACAGGGGGCCTAAACATTCAGTACTTC
- TRBJ2-1 many TRBV28 CASRRGEQFF TGTGCCAGCAGGCGGGGTGAGCAGTTCTTC
- TRBJ2-1 - TRBV11-2 CASSLEDYNEQFF TGTGCCAGCAGCTTAGAGGACTACAATGAGCAGTTCTTC
- TRBJ2-1 - TRBV9 CASSIYNERFF TGTGCCAGCAGCATTTACAATGAGCGGTTCTTC
TRBD1 TRBJ1-2 - TRBV19 CATRINPGQVYGYTF TGTGCCACCAGAATCAATCCGGGACAGGTCTATGGCTACACCTTC
- TRBJ2-7 - TRBV30 CAWSVGPYEQYF TGTGCCTGGAGTGTTGGGCCCTACGAGCAGTACTTC
TRBD2 TRBJ2-5 - TRBV12-3/TRBV12-4 CASSSRTSGAPGTQYF TGTGCCAGCAGTTCACGGACTAGCGGGGCCCCGGGGACCCAGTACTTC
TRBD1 TRBJ1-5 - TRBV28 CASSWAGGSNQPQHF TGTGCCAGCAGTTGGGCAGGGGGAAGCAATCAGCCCCAGCATTTT
- TRBJ2-1 few TRBV20-1 CSASDLVPYNEQFF TGCAGTGCTAGTGATTTAGTCCCCTACAATGAGCAGTTCTTC
TRBD2 TRBJ2-1 - TRBV20-1 CSARDSAGGMFF TGCAGTGCTAGAGATTCAGCGGGAGGTATGTTCTTC
- TRBJ2-7 - TRBV3-1 CASSYWTAEQYF TGTGCCAGCAGCTACTGGACGGCCGAGCAGTACTTC
TRBD2 TRBJ2-1 few TRBV12-3/TRBV12-4 CASRHPPSGGNEQFF TGTGCCAGCAGACATCCGCCTAGCGGGGGGAATGAGCAGTTCTTC
TRBD1 TRBJ1-2 many TRBV7-9 CASTRDRVDYGYTF TGTGCCAGCACCAGGGACAGGGTGGACTATGGCTACACCTTC
- TRBJ1-2 many TRBV12-5 CASGLGTRPGYTF TGTGCTAGTGGTTTAGGGACAAGGCCCGGCTACACCTTC
- TRBJ1-6 many TRBV7-2 CASSQLAGGVLDSPLHF TGTGCCAGCAGTCAACTCGCCGGTGGGGTATTGGATTCACCCCTCCACTTT
- TRBJ2-7 - TRBV4-2 CANSQDRLGYEQYF TGTGCCAACAGCCAAGATCGCCTCGGGTACGAGCAGTACTTC
TRBD2 TRBJ2-1 few TRBV7-6 CASSGLAGGIGEQFF TGTGCCAGCAGCGGACTAGCGGGAGGGATCGGTGAGCAGTTCTTC
- TRBJ2-7 few TRBV7-3 CASSLQASYEQYF TGTGCCAGCAGCTTACAGGCCTCCTACGAGCAGTACTTC
- TRBJ2-5 few TRBV28 CASSPQGGTQYF TGTGCCAGCAGTCCCCAGGGGGGGACCCAGTACTTC
TRBD1 TRBJ1-1 few TRBV7-9 CASSSDRGWYTEAFF TGTGCCAGCAGCTCGGACAGGGGGTGGTATACTGAAGCTTTCTTT
- TRBJ1-1 few TRBV3-1 CASSQVADTEAFF TGTGCCAGCAGCCAAGTCGCGGACACTGAAGCTTTCTTT
TRBD2 TRBJ2-3 many TRBV6-2/TRBV6-3 CASSYSLAGGVITDTQYF TGTGCCAGCAGTTACAGCCTAGCGGGAGGAGTTATAACAGATACGCAGTATTTT
- TRBJ2-6 few TRBV3-1 CASSPWTGLSGANVLTF TGTGCCAGTTCCCCGTGGACCGGCCTCTCTGGGGCCAACGTCCTGACTTTC
- TRBJ2-2 medium-sized TRBV24-1 CATSEGHDYTGELFF TGTGCCACCAGTGAGGGACATGATTACACCGGGGAGCTGTTTTTT
- TRBJ1-5 few TRBV7-6 CASSLEGGAEQPQHF TGTGCCAGCAGCTTAGAGGGGGGCGCGGAACAGCCCCAGCATTTT
TRBD2 TRBJ2-3 few TRBV5-4 CASSSGLAGVPTDTQYF TGTGCCAGCAGCTCGGGACTAGCGGGAGTCCCCACAGATACGCAGTATTTT
- TRBJ1-5 many TRBV7-3 CASSLPPGGNQPQHF TGTGCCAGCAGCTTGCCGCCAGGAGGCAATCAGCCCCAGCATTTT
- TRBJ1-4 many TRBV20-1 CSVRPWGSPSEGNEKLFF TGCAGTGTCCGCCCATGGGGCAGCCCGTCCGAGGGTAATGAAAAACTGTTTTTT
- TRBJ2-6 few TRBV5-6 CASSTTRRRSGANVLTF TGTGCCAGCAGCACCACCCGACGCCGCTCTGGGGCCAACGTCCTGACTTTC